Each of the 7 T cell receptor beta chains below was sequenced from the same sample in a study of circulating CD8 cells and anti-PD-1 response in melanoma (TCRdb year 2020). Sequencing was carried out with a NextSeq 500. The QIAseq Immune Repertoire RNA Library Kit, Human TCR Panel was used to prepare TCR libraries from around 14 ng of total RNA. TCRdb handled the public reads itself, with Q25 trimming in fastp and clone calling in MiXCR, and kept productive beta chains. Entries that share a CDR3 protein sequence are merged under the most common genes and DNA. This sample is represented by several hundred distinct CDR3 sequences; about 13% of them were singletons. The ten largest make up 61% of the sample. Four subsets defined by PD-1 and/or TIGIT were sorted from live CD3+CD8+TCRalphabeta+ cells on a BD FACSAria II cell sorter. The sequencing here drew on CD8+ T cells from PBMCs, taken at baseline or after one month of anti-PD-1 therapy (not recorded which). The receptors originated from a human donor with melanoma.

In its sample, this clonotype ranks as large. The chain joins TRBV5-4 to TRBJ2-5, with D unclear. There are 16 residues in the CDR3. V lost 3 bases, J lost 0 bases, and 15 bases lay in between. Germline V CDR1 and CDR2: SGHNT, YYREEE (reference sequence). This CDR3 reads CASSWDFRQYQETQYF. The CDR3 DNA sequence: TGTGCCAGCAGCTGGGATTTTCGTCAGTACCAAGAGACCCAGTACTTC.

Relative to its sample, this clonotype is large. The rearrangement uses TRBV7-3 and TRBJ2-1; TRBD2 agrees at 9 bases. In germline, CDR1 is SGHTA, CDR2 FQGTGA. V lost 3 bases and J lost 7; bases outside the gene matches: 7. The CDR3 is 15 amino acids. The CDR3: CASSLVIAGVNEQFF. The CDR3 region has the DNA TGTGCCAGCAGCTTGGTAATAGCGGGAGTTAATGAGCAGTTCTTC.

By share, this clonotype ranks as medium-sized. The chain couples TRBV12-5 to TRBJ2-3; the D gene is possibly TRBD2 (6 bases). Per the germline V gene, CDR1 is LGHNT and CDR2 is FRNRAP. The CDR3 is 14 residues long. The ends were cut back, 6 bases at V and 3 bases at J, with 13 bases in the middle. CDR3 bases: TGTGCTAGTGGGCTCTGGGGGGTAACAGATACGCAGTATTTT. Residues: CASGLWGVTDTQYF.

Within the sample, this clonotype is large. The chain is built from TRBV7-2 and TRBJ1-2; D gene ambiguous. V dropped 5 bases and J dropped 2 bases, with 9 bases sitting between them. Germline assignment: CDR1 SGHTA and CDR2 FQGNSA. The CDR3 runs 13 residues. CDR3 DNA sequence: TGTGCCAGCAGCCTAGAGGAGAACTATGGCTACACCTTC. This sequence encodes CASSLEENYGYTF.

This clonotype was counted a single time. The genes are TRBV7-9 and TRBJ1-2; possibly TRBD1 for D (5 bases). The V end was cut by 1 base, the J end by 8 bases, with 8 bases between. Germline V gives CDR1 SEHNR, CDR2 FQNEAQ (reference sequence). The CDR3 is 12 residues long. CDR3 sequence: CASSLGRDGYTF. For the CDR3, the DNA is TGTGCCAGCAGCTTAGGCAGGGACGGCTACACCTTC.

This clonotype counts as medium-sized. CDR3 sequence: CASRQLGEAFF. CDR3 bases: TGTGCCAGTAGGCAACTCGGCGAGGCTTTCTTT. The chain recombines TRBV19 with TRBJ1-1, with no clear D. Looked up from germline, CDR1 is LNHDA and CDR2 is SQIVND (reference sequence). The CDR3 has 11 amino acids. V lost 6 bases, J lost 11 bases, and 13 bases lay in between.

This chain links TRBV7-7 with TRBJ2-7; TRBD1 matches at 7 bases. J was trimmed by 2 bases and V by 1 base; bases with no gene match: 5. From germline, CDR1 is SSHAT and CDR2 FNYEAQ (reference sequence). The CDR3 totals 15 residues. The CDR3 sequence is CASSLGQGVAYEQYF. The CDR3 nucleotides read TGTGCCAGCAGCTTAGGGCAGGGGGTAGCCTACGAGCAGTACTTC.